Following are 23 T cell receptor beta chains from one sample sequenced in a study of T cell repertoires in cytomegalovirus infection. TCRdb redid the calling of the reads with MiXCR, one entry per CDR3 protein. The repertoire includes nearly 650,000 distinct CDR3 sequences, less than 25% of them detected once, and less than 10% sits in the top ten. Sequencing was carried out using CD8+ T cells from PBMCs. Receptors were obtained from a human donor in good health (CMV status not recorded). Some clones in this sample may be carry-over from other donors' samples.

There are a few counts of this clonotype. V is TRBV29-1 and J is TRBJ1-2; D gene ambiguous. V lost 3 bases, J lost 4 bases, and 15 bases lay in between. Germline V gene sequence: CDR1 SQVTM, CDR2 ANQGSEA. The CDR3 runs 14 residues. The chain's CDR3 is CSVEEGFRSYGYTF. Written as DNA, the CDR3 is TGCAGCGTTGAGGAGGGATTCAGATCCTATGGCTACACCTTC.

The chain links TRBV9 to TRBJ2-2, with D possibly matching TRBD1 (6 bases). The germline V gene encodes CDR1 SGDLS and CDR2 YYNGEE. This CDR3 is built from 17 residues. Trimming took 6 bases from V and 0 from J, leaving 18 bases between them. The CDR3 bases are TGTGCCAGCAACCAAAACCCCAGGGGCTCGAACACCGGGGAGCTGTTTTTT. Amino acids: CASNQNPRGSNTGELFF.

J is TRBJ2-3 and V is TRBV4-3; D gene ambiguous. The germline gives CDR1 LGHNA, CDR2 YSLEER. V was pared by 4 bases and J by 2 bases, with 13 bases between. The CDR3 extends over 15 amino acids. CDR3 in amino acids: CASSPSWSVTDTQYF. Here the CDR3 DNA reads TGCGCCAGCAGCCCCTCCTGGTCCGTCACAGATACGCAGTATTTT.

This clonotype was observed a few times. The chain couples TRBV2 to TRBJ1-1, with TRBD1 matching over 8 bases. The germline V gene has CDR1 SNHLY and CDR2 FYNNEI. This CDR3 is 13 amino acids long. V shed 6 bases and J 10 bases; nucleotides not matched to a gene: 10. CDR3 nucleotides: TGTGCCAGCAGCGATCAGGACAGGGCTGGAGCTTTCTTT. Its translation: CASSDQDRAGAFF.

The table lists this clonotype with a count of one. The genes are TRBV4-2 and TRBJ2-6; D possibly uses TRBD1 or TRBD2 (5 bases each). The CDR3 sequence is 18 residues long. Deletions cut 0 bases from V and 1 base from J, with 13 bases between. The V gene's germline CDR1 is LGHNA and CDR2 YNFKEQ. In nucleotides, the CDR3 is TGTGCCAGCAGCCAAGATACCTGGGGGTTTTCTGGGGCCAACGTCCTGACTTTC. Amino acid sequence: CASSQDTWGFSGANVLTF.

This clonotype was counted at least ten times. The chain combines TRBV14 with TRBJ2-7, with TRBD1 as a possible D gene (5 bases). From germline, CDR1 is SGHDN and CDR2 FVKESK. The V and J ends lost 0 bases and 2 bases respectively, with 17 bases between them. The CDR3 runs to 17 residues. The DNA of the CDR3 is TGTGCCAGCAGCCAAGAAAAGGACAAACCCTTTCCCTACGAGCAGTACTTC. Its translation: CASSQEKDKPFPYEQYF.

V and J are TRBV29-1 and TRBJ1-2, with 10 bases lining up with TRBD1. V shed 5 bases, J shed 6 bases, and the junction held 3 bases outside the gene matches. The germline V gene encodes CDR1 SQVTM and CDR2 ANQGSEA. The CDR3 has 12 amino acids. The DNA for the CDR3 is TGCAGCGTTTCGGACAGGGGGGATGGCTACACCTTC. This sequence encodes CSVSDRGDGYTF.

There are a few counts of this clonotype. The CDR3: CASSFGGYLNYGYTF. The CDR3, as DNA: TGTGCCAGCAGTTTCGGCGGGTACCTCAACTATGGCTACACCTTC. The chain couples TRBV12-3 or TRBV12-4 to TRBJ1-2, with D unresolved. Trimming took off 3 bases at V and 2 bases at J, with 13 bases between the two ends. The CDR3 consists of 15 residues.

The chain combines TRBV2 with TRBJ1-1; TRBD1 matches 8 bases. CDR3 length: 14 amino acids. Trimming took 3 bases from V and 4 from J; bases not matched to a gene: 4. Germline CDR1 SNHLY, CDR2 FYNNEI. CDR3 sequence (DNA): TGTGCCAGCAGTGACAGGGGGCTGGGCACTGAAGCTTTCTTT. Amino acid sequence: CASSDRGLGTEAFF.

This clonotype was seen only a few times. CDR3 amino acids: CASSFKDGQETQYF. Here the CDR3 DNA reads TGTGCCAGCAGCTTTAAGGACGGCCAAGAGACCCAGTACTTC. The chain joins TRBV7-9 to TRBJ2-5; D unclear. V was pared by 3 bases and J by 1 base, with 9 bases between. This CDR3 region has 14 residues. CDR1 is SEHNR, CDR2 FQNEAQ, per germline (reference sequence).

The rearrangement links TRBV6-2 or TRBV6-3 to TRBJ2-5, with D maybe TRBD2 (6 bases). Per germline, CDR1 MNHEY and CDR2 SVGEGT. V gave up 5 bases and J gave up 7 bases, with 32 bases separating them. The CDR3 length is 19 residues. This chain's CDR3 is CASSPTLNPRLAGSWTQYF. The CDR3 DNA reads as TGTGCCAGCAGTCCTACTCTCAACCCCCGACTGGCGGGGTCTTGGACCCAGTACTTC.

A few counts support this clonotype. This chain joins TRBV5-6 and TRBJ1-1; no clear D gene. The V end lost 0 bases, the J end lost 0 bases, and 15 bases lay between the germline ends. The CDR3 consists of 17 residues. CDR1 and CDR2 from the germline V gene are SGHDT and YYEEEE. CDR3 nucleotide sequence: TGTGCCAGCAGCTTGGCCCAGAGCATCCTCTTGAACACTGAAGCTTTCTTT. It is translated as CASSLAQSILLNTEAFF.

J is TRBJ2-1 and V is TRBV7-6, with D perhaps being TRBD1 or TRBD2 (6 bases each). Trimming cost V 6 bases and J 8 bases, with 11 bases left between them. Germline lookup yields CDR1 SGHVS and CDR2 FNYEAQ. The CDR3 contains 12 residues. The chain's CDR3 is CASSDGGDEQFF. DNA for the CDR3: TGTGCCAGCAGTGACGGGGGCGATGAGCAGTTCTTC.

CDR3: CSAPPSGLAGYNEQFF. For the CDR3, the DNA is TGCAGTGCTCCTCCTTCGGGACTAGCAGGCTACAATGAGCAGTTCTTC. The gene calls are TRBV20-1 and TRBJ2-1; TRBD2 matches 9 bases. J lost 3 bases, V lost 5 bases, and 11 bases had no gene match. Germline CDR1 and CDR2: DFQATT and SNEGSKA (reference sequence). This CDR3 is built from 16 residues.

V usage is TRBV6-1 and J usage is TRBJ1-2; 7 positions match TRBD1. The CDR3 runs to 14 residues. V dropped 6 bases and J dropped 5; count of bases not matched to a gene: 9. CDR1 and CDR2 (germline): MNHNS, SASEGT. CDR3 loop: CASRPSGQLYGYTF. The DNA for the CDR3 is TGTGCCAGCAGACCCTCGGGACAGTTATATGGCTACACCTTC.

The CDR3 region is CASSSLQGTGNQPQHF. CDR3 coding DNA: TGTGCCAGCAGTTCTTTACAGGGGACAGGCAATCAGCCCCAGCATTTT. The rearrangement uses TRBV6-5 and TRBJ1-5, with 7 bases identical to TRBD1. CDR3 length: 16 residues. V dropped 4 bases and J dropped 2; count of bases not matched to a gene: 8. Per germline, CDR1 MNHEY and CDR2 SVGAGI.

The J gene is TRBJ2-1, the V gene TRBV5-6, with 7 bases aligning to TRBD2. Trimming took 1 base from V and 3 from J; bases not matched to a gene: 4. The germline V gene has CDR1 SGHDT and CDR2 YYEEEE. CDR3 length: 15 amino acids. CDR3 coding DNA: TGTGCCAGCAGCTTGTTGGGGGGGTTCTACAATGAGCAGTTCTTC. The encoded protein is CASSLLGGFYNEQFF.

Concerning this clonotype: This may be a read error, as it is one base from a much larger clone. V gene TRBV7-2 combines with J gene TRBJ1-4; TRBD1 matches at 7 bases. After removal of 6 bases from V and 3 bases from J, the junction contained 16 bases not matched to a gene. This CDR3 spans 18 amino acids. Germline CDR1 SGHTA, CDR2 FQGNSA. The CDR3 loop is CASSVSDRKRVANEKLFF. CDR3 nucleotide sequence: TGTGCCAGCAGTGTGTCGGACAGGAAGAGAGTGGCTAATGAAAAACTGTTTTTT.

This rearrangement joins TRBV6-2 or TRBV6-3 to TRBJ2-1, with 8 nucleotides matching TRBD2. The germline gives CDR1 MNHEY, CDR2 SVGEGT. V lost 2 bases and J lost 7; bases outside the gene matches: 16. The CDR3 has 18 residues. The CDR3, as DNA: TGTGCCAGCAGTTACATCGCGCCCAGCGGGGGCATCACTAATGAGCAGTTCTTC. As protein: CASSYIAPSGGITNEQFF.

This clonotype was seen a single time. A much larger clone lies one base from this, so it may be a read error. The J gene is TRBJ2-6, the V gene TRBV19; no clear D gene. The CDR3 has 15 residues. The germline gives CDR1 LNHDA, CDR2 SQIVND (reference sequence). With 3 bases removed from V and 5 bases from J, the gap between germline ends came to 11 bases. The CDR3 sequence: CASSIWGSRANVLTF. The DNA of the CDR3 is TGTGCCAGTAGTATCTGGGGATCTAGGGCCAACGTCCTGACTTTC.

A few counts support this clonotype. This rearrangement joins TRBV29-1 to TRBJ2-5; a weak D match, TRBD1 (5 bases). The germline V and J ends were trimmed by 2 bases and 4 bases, with 14 bases remaining between them. Per germline, CDR1 SQVTM and CDR2 ANQGSEA. This CDR3 contains 14 residues. This CDR3 reads CSVEWEGAVETQYF. For the CDR3, the DNA is TGCAGCGTTGAATGGGAAGGGGCTGTAGAGACCCAGTACTTC. Full variable domain (rest looked up from reference TRBV29-1 and TRBJ2-5): SAVISQKPSRDICQRGTSLTIQCQVDSQVTMMFWYRQQPGQSLTLIATANQGSEATYESGFVIDKFPISRPNLTFSTLTVSNMSPEDSSIYLCSVEWEGAVETQYFGPGTRLLVL.

This clonotype has more than one count but fewer than ten. The chain is built from TRBV28 and TRBJ2-5; 9 bases align to TRBD2. V lost 2 bases to trimming and J lost 1 base; unmatched junction nucleotides: 5. There are 16 residues in the CDR3. Per germline, CDR1 MDHEN and CDR2 SYDVKM. The CDR3 protein is CASSLISGGLQETQYF. In nucleotides, the CDR3 is TGTGCCAGCAGTTTAATTAGCGGGGGCCTCCAAGAGACCCAGTACTTC.

The J gene is TRBJ2-1, the V gene TRBV18; D may be TRBD1 or TRBD2 (6 bases each). The germline V gene encodes CDR1 KGHSH and CDR2 LQKENI. CDR3 length: 18 residues. The V end was cut by 6 bases, the J end by 0 bases, with 21 bases between. The chain's CDR3 is CASSSTFGGTNSYNEQFF. The DNA of the CDR3 is TGTGCCAGCTCCTCAACCTTCGGCGGGACAAACTCCTACAATGAGCAGTTCTTC.